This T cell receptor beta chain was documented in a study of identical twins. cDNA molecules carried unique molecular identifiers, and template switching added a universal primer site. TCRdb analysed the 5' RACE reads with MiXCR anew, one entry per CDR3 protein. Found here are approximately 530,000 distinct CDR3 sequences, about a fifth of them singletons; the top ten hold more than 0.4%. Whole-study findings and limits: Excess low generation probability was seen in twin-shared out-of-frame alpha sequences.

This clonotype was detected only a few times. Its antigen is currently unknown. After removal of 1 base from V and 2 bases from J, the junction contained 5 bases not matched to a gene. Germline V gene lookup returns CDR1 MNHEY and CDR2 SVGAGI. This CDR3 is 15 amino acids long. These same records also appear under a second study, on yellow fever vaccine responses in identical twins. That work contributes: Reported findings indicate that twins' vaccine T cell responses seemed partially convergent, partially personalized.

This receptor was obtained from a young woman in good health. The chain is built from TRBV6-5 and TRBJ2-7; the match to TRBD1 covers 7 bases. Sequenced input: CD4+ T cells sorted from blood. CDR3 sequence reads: CASSYYRQGPYEQYF. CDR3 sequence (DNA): TGTGCCAGCAGTTACTACCGACAGGGACCCTACGAGCAGTACTTC.